The 23 T cell receptor beta chains in this list originate from one sample, sequenced in a study of blood T cells in healthy people across ages. It was with a sample-barcoded 5' primer and a J-beta primer mix that a second PCR of about 7 to 12 cycles was run. TCRdb reprocessed the 5' RACE reads via MiXCR and lists one record per CDR3 protein. Seen here are under 2,000,000 distinct CDR3 sequences, just under 50% observed once, and the top ten hold about 2.1%. The sequenced material came from blood. The receptors shown here come from a woman aged 40 to 50 in good health.

The CDR3 here is CASSAGLAPDTQYF. As DNA, the CDR3 is TGCGCCAGCAGCGCGGGACTAGCGCCAGATACGCAGTATTTT. The rearrangement uses TRBV5-1 and TRBJ2-3; 10 nucleotides match TRBD2. V was clipped by 4 bases and J by 4 bases; unmatched bases: 3. CDR3 length: 14 amino acids. The germline V gene encodes CDR1 SGHRS and CDR2 YFSETQ.

CDR3 nucleotides: TGCGCCAGCAGCTTGGAGCGGGGGGGACCCAGGGCATTGTTCTACAATGAGCAGTTCTTC. Encoded protein: CASSLERGGPRALFYNEQFF. J is TRBJ2-1 and V is TRBV5-1, with 10 bases lining up with TRBD2. CDR3 length: 20 amino acids. With 0 bases clipped from V and 3 bases from J, the junction kept 15 bases outside the gene matches. Germline assignment: CDR1 SGHRS and CDR2 YFSETQ.

CDR3 in DNA: TGTGCCAGCAGTTCCTCGGCGGGACAGGGGGCTGGTGAGCAGTTCTTC. Translation: CASSSSAGQGAGEQFF. V and J are TRBV6-2 or TRBV6-3 and TRBJ2-1, with 12 bases identical to TRBD1. With 4 bases clipped from V and 9 bases from J, the junction kept 10 bases outside the gene matches. CDR3 length: 16 amino acids. Germline V gives CDR1 MNHEY, CDR2 SVGEGT.

In its sample, this clonotype was seen many times. The rearrangement uses TRBV11-2 and TRBJ2-3; TRBD1 matches at 8 bases. Germline V CDR1 and CDR2: SGHAT, FQNNGV. This CDR3 region has 16 residues. With V trimmed by 2 bases and J by 4 bases, 8 bases remained unmatched. The CDR3 bases are TGTGCCAGCAGCTTATCCAGTACAGGGGGAGCAGATACGCAGTATTTT. Translated: CASSLSSTGGADTQYF.

The chain uses TRBV6-2 or TRBV6-3 and TRBJ2-7; maybe TRBD2 (6 bases). The DNA matches TRBJ2-5 better at its end, which makes the J call doubtful. Germline lookup yields CDR1 MNHEY and CDR2 SVGEGT. This CDR3 has 18 residues. This CDR3 reads CASSYTAGSGQLSETQYF. The CDR3, as DNA: TGTGCCAGCAGTTACACCGCGGGGAGCGGGCAATTATCCGAGACCCAGTACTTC.

V gene TRBV10-3 combines with J gene TRBJ1-6; D gene unclear. There are 13 residues in the CDR3. In germline, CDR1 is ENHRY, CDR2 SYGVKD. The V end lost 9 bases, the J end lost 7 bases, and 13 bases lay between the germline ends. The CDR3 coding sequence is TGTGCCATTGCTCCTGACTACAATTCACCCCTCCACTTT. This sequence encodes CAIAPDYNSPLHF.

The V gene is TRBV12-3 or TRBV12-4, the J gene TRBJ1-5; possibly TRBD1 for D (5 bases). There are 16 residues in the CDR3. V lost 5 bases, J lost 2 bases, and 16 bases lay in between. The chain's CDR3 is CASSTSGRDGNQPQHF. DNA of the CDR3: TGTGCCAGCAGTACCTCAGGGAGGGATGGCAATCAGCCCCAGCATTTT.

V usage is TRBV25-1 and J usage is TRBJ1-2; D is possibly TRBD1 (6 bases). V dropped 8 bases and J dropped 8 bases, with 12 bases sitting between them. Germline V gene lookup returns CDR1 MGHDK and CDR2 SYGVNS. There are 11 residues in the CDR3. The CDR3 DNA is TGTGCCAGCCAGAATAGGGGGGGCTACACCTTC. Translating it yields CASQNRGGYTF.

The chain is built from TRBV11-1 and TRBJ2-6; 7 bases are a match to TRBD1. CDR3 size: 16 residues. Germline V gives CDR1 SGHAT, CDR2 FQDESV (reference sequence). V dropped 7 bases and J dropped 1; count of bases not matched to a gene: 7. This CDR3 reads CASTRDRLSGANVLTF. Here the CDR3 DNA reads TGTGCCAGCACCCGGGACAGATTGTCTGGGGCCAACGTCCTGACTTTC.

V and J are TRBV7-9 and TRBJ2-1, with 9 positions matching TRBD2. The CDR3 contains 16 residues. The junction had 8 bases not matched to a gene; V was cut back by 4 bases and J by 4 bases. Germline V CDR1 and CDR2: SEHNR, FQNEAQ (reference sequence). DNA of the CDR3: TGTGCCAGCAGCTGGGCTAGCGGGGCGGGATACAATGAGCAGTTCTTC. It specifies CASSWASGAGYNEQFF.

This chain links TRBV7-2 with TRBJ2-5; tentative D call: TRBD2 (5 bases). This CDR3 is built from 16 residues. Trimming left V 5 bases short and J 3 bases short, with 19 bases between. Per germline, CDR1 SGHTA and CDR2 FQGNSA. The CDR3 protein is CASSIVRGIRKETQYF. The CDR3, as DNA: TGTGCCAGCAGCATAGTTCGGGGAATTCGCAAAGAGACCCAGTACTTC.

This sequence joins TRBV27 and TRBJ2-7, with D possibly being TRBD1 or TRBD2 (5 bases each). Germline V gene data show CDR1 as MNHEY and CDR2 as SMNVEV (reference sequence). The V end lost 2 bases, the J end lost 3 bases, and 17 bases lay between the germline ends. The CDR3 consists of 16 residues. The CDR3 coding sequence is TGTGCCAGCAGTTTAAGATCGGGCGGGCAGGGCTACGAGCAGTACTTC. Its protein product is CASSLRSGGQGYEQYF.

The chain is built from TRBV6-2 or TRBV6-3 and TRBJ2-3; TRBD2 matches 8 bases. V lost 1 base and J lost 4; bases outside the gene matches: 7. The germline V gene has CDR1 MNHEY and CDR2 SVGEGT. This CDR3 is 16 amino acids long. CDR3 nucleotides: TGTGCCAGCAGTTACTTTAGCGGGGCCGGGTCAGATACGCAGTATTTT. It specifies CASSYFSGAGSDTQYF.

The chain has TRBV7-9 and TRBJ2-1; D is unclear. The J call is doubtful: the DNA matches TRBJ2-7 better. The CDR3 has 12 amino acids. Germline lookup yields CDR1 SEHNR and CDR2 FQNEAQ (reference sequence). DNA of the CDR3: TGTGCCAGCAGCTCATTCTACAATGAGCAGTACTTC. Translation gives CASSSFYNEQYF.

A word on this clonotype: No conserved phenylalanine or tryptophan is present at the end of the CDR3, so a read error is the likely explanation. The chain couples TRBV27 to TRBJ2-5; D unclear. Trimming removed 6 bases from V and 5 bases from J, with 7 bases in between. Germline CDR1 and CDR2: MNHEY and SMNVEV (reference sequence). This CDR3 is built from 11 residues. CDR3 region: CASSLGETQYL. In DNA form, the CDR3 reads TGTGCCAGCAGCCTGGGGGAGACCCAGTACCTC.

The chain uses TRBV27 and TRBJ1-2; 12 nucleotides match TRBD1. CDR1 MNHEY and CDR2 SMNVEV come from the germline V gene (reference sequence). CDR3 length: 18 amino acids. The J segment lost 4 bases and the V segment lost 2 bases, leaving 11 bases of the junction unmatched. CDR3 protein: CASSLRPGQGAQVYGYTF. DNA of the CDR3: TGTGCCAGCAGTTTACGCCCGGGACAGGGGGCGCAGGTCTATGGCTACACCTTC.

This clonotype has only a few counts. The chain has TRBV7-2 and TRBJ2-7; either TRBD1 or TRBD2 may fit D (6 bases each). From germline, CDR1 is SGHTA and CDR2 FQGNSA. Trimming removed 5 bases from V and 4 bases from J, with 15 bases in between. There are 14 residues in the CDR3. The CDR3 bases are TGTGCCAGCAGCGGGGGGCTCCGATCTTACGAGCAGTACTTC. It encodes CASSGGLRSYEQYF. The variable domain in full, completed from reference TRBV7-2 and TRBJ2-7, reads GAGVSQSPSNKVTEKGKDVELRCDPISGHTALYWYRQSLGQGLEFLIYFQGNSAPDKSGLPSDRFSAERTGGSVSTLTIQRTQQEDSAVYLCASSGGLRSYEQYFGPGTRLTVT.

The chain employs TRBV9 and TRBJ2-5; TRBD1 matches at 7 bases. This CDR3 spans 15 amino acids. V lost 4 bases and J lost 2; bases outside the gene matches: 8. Germline assignment: CDR1 SGDLS and CDR2 YYNGEE. The CDR3 bases are TGTGCCAGCAGCTTGGGACAGCTACTTCAAGAGACCCAGTACTTC. Translated: CASSLGQLLQETQYF.

The J gene is TRBJ2-6, the V gene TRBV7-9, with 13 bases lining up with TRBD2. The CDR3 covers 19 residues. V lost 5 bases and J lost 0; bases outside the gene matches: 7. Germline lookup yields CDR1 SEHNR and CDR2 FQNEAQ (reference sequence). The CDR3 loop is CASSVALAGGYSGANVLTF. The CDR3 DNA reads TGTGCCAGCAGCGTCGCACTAGCGGGGGGGTACTCTGGGGCCAACGTCCTGACTTTC.

The chain uses TRBV5-6 and TRBJ2-1, with 8 positions matching TRBD2. With the DNA end fitting TRBJ2-7 better, the J assignment may be wrong. This CDR3 is 16 amino acids long. The germline gives CDR1 SGHDT, CDR2 YYEEEE. In nucleotides, the CDR3 is TGTGCCAGCAGCTTACGAGTGGCGGGGGGCATGGATGAGCAGTACTTC. Translating gives CASSLRVAGGMDEQYF.

This chain uses TRBV7-9 with TRBJ2-1; D uncertain. CDR1 is SEHNR, CDR2 FQNEAQ, per germline (reference sequence). This CDR3 has 13 amino acids. The V end was cut by 5 bases, the J end by 10 bases, with 15 bases between. CDR3: CASSLTSSYEQFF. The CDR3 nucleotides read TGTGCCAGCAGCCTAACGAGCTCCTACGAGCAGTTCTTC.

A few counts support this clonotype. The rearrangement links TRBV12-3 or TRBV12-4 to TRBJ1-5, with 10 positions matching TRBD1. V was pared by 8 bases and J by 3 bases, with 7 bases of the junction left unmatched. This CDR3 region has 15 residues. This chain's CDR3 is CASRPGQGDNQPQHF. The CDR3 bases are TGTGCCAGCCGCCCAGGACAGGGGGACAATCAGCCCCAGCATTTT.

V usage is TRBV2 and J usage is TRBJ1-2; D ambiguous. V was cut by 4 bases and J by 4 bases, with 10 bases left in between. The CDR3 is 13 residues long. CDR1 is SNHLY, CDR2 FYNNEI, per germline. CDR3 coding DNA: TGTGCCAGCAGTGGTGACGAAATCTATGGCTACACCTTC. Translated, it gives CASSGDEIYGYTF.